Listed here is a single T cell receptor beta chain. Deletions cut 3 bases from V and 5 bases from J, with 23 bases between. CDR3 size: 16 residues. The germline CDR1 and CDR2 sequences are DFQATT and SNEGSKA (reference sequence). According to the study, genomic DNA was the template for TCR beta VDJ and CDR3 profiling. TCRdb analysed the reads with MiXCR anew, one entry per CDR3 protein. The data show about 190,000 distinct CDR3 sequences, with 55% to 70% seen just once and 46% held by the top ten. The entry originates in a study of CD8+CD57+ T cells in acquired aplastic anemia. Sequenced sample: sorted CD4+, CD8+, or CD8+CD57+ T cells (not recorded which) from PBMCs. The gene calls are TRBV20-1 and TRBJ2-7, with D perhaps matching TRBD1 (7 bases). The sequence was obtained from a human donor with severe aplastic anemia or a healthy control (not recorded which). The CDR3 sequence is CSARDPFGRGADEQYF. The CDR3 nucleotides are TGCAGTGCTAGGGACCCCTTTGGCAGGGGGGCAGACGAGCAGTACTTC.